Below, 4 T cell receptor beta chains from the same sample are listed, as sequenced in a study of blood T cell repertoires in COVID-19. The data were produced by immunoSEQ multiplex PCR, yet TCRdb's version contains in-frame clones alone and is incomplete. The sample lists about 240,000 clones; around 79% were seen once. Material: peripheral blood. The receptor source for this set is a woman over 75 with acute or convalescent COVID-19.

This sequence joins TRBV18 and TRBJ2-7, with 16 nucleotides matching TRBD2. The germline gives CDR1 KGHSH, CDR2 LQKENI. The CDR3 contains 17 residues. After removal of 3 bases from V and 0 bases from J, the junction contained 2 bases not matched to a gene. The CDR3 region is CASSPGLAGGGSYEQYF. For the CDR3, the DNA is TGTGCCAGCTCACCGGGACTAGCGGGAGGGGGCTCCTACGAGCAGTACTTC.

The chain couples TRBV5-1 to TRBJ1-6; possibly TRBD1 for D (6 bases). V lost 1 base and J 8 bases, leaving 13 bases between the germline ends. CDR1 and CDR2 from the germline V gene are SGHRS and YFSETQ. This CDR3 is built from 15 residues. CDR3 region: CASSLLGAMDSPLHF. CDR3 nucleotides: TGCGCCAGCAGCTTGTTGGGGGCCATGGATTCACCCCTCCACTTT.

This chain joins TRBV9 and TRBJ2-1; D might be TRBD1 (6 bases). CDR3 length: 14 amino acids. Germline V gives CDR1 SGDLS, CDR2 YYNGEE. V lost 4 bases and J lost 8, with 16 bases in between. DNA for the CDR3: TGTGCCAGCAGCCCACATTGGGGGCCCGATGAGCAGTTCTTC. Its translation: CASSPHWGPDEQFF.

The CDR3 DNA sequence: TGTGCCACCAGCCCTACCGGGACTTCGAAGGATACGCAGTATTTT. Translated: CATSPTGTSKDTQYF. The chain carries TRBV15 and TRBJ2-3; TRBD2 might be the D (6 bases). The CDR3 runs to 15 residues. Per germline, CDR1 LNHNV and CDR2 YYDKDF (reference sequence). The ends were cut back, 5 bases at V and 6 bases at J, with 18 bases in the middle.